This TCR beta chain was documented in a study of PD-1 blockade in classical Hodgkin lymphoma. Stated time point: cycle 4 day 1 (C4D1), after about 6 weeks of nivolumab. Relapse after autologous stem cell transplantation occurred in every patient, and brentuximab vedotin exposure varied. V gave up 1 base and J gave up 5 bases, with 14 bases separating them. The CDR3 is made up of 15 amino acids. Germline V gives CDR1 LGHNA, CDR2 YNFKEQ. The assay was immunoSEQ multiplex PCR, and TCRdb's table has in-frame clones only and misses some. The repertoire holds 90,000 to 140,000 clones, with roughly nine tenths as singletons.

This sequence originates from a human donor with classical Hodgkin lymphoma. Sequenced here: peripheral blood mononuclear cells (PBMCs), sampled before the fourth cycle of nivolumab. The chain recombines TRBV4-2 with TRBJ1-2; D is unresolved. The CDR3 DNA sequence: TGTGCCAGCAGCCAAGGATTGTCTGGGTATTATGGCTACACCTTC. Translation gives CASSQGLSGYYGYTF.